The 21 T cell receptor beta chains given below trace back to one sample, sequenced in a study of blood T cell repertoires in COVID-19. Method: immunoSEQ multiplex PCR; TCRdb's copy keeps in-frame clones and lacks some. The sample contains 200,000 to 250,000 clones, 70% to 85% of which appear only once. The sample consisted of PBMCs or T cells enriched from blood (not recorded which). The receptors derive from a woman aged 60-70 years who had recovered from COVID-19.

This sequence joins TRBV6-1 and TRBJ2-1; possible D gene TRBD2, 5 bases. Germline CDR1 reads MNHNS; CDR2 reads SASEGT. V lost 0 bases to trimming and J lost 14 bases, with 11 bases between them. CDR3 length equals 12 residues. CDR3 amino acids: CASSEAPRRKFF. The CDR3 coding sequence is TGTGCCAGCAGTGAAGCCCCCAGGAGGAAGTTCTTC.

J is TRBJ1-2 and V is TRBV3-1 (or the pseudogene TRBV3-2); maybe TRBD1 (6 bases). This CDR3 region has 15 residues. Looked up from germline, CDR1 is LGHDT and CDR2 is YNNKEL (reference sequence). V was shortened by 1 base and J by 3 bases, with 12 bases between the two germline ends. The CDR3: CASSQGYRDHYGYTF. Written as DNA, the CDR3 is TGTGCCAGCAGCCAAGGTTACAGGGACCACTATGGCTACACCTTC.

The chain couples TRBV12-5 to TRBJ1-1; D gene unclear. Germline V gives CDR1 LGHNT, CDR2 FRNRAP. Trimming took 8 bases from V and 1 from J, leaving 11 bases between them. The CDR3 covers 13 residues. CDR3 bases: TGTGCTAGTTCCTCATGGGCGAACACTGAAGCTTTCTTT. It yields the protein CASSSWANTEAFF.

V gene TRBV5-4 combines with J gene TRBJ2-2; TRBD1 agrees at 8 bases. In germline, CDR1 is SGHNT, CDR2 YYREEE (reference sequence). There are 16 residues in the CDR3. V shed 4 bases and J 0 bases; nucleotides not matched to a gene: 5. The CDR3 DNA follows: TGTGCCAGCAGCGTCGGACAGGGCGCGAACACCGGGGAGCTGTTTTTT. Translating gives CASSVGQGANTGELFF.

CDR3 sequence (DNA): TGTGCCAGCAGTGCGATAGCTAACTATGGCTACACCTTC. Translating gives CASSAIANYGYTF. The chain has TRBV2 and TRBJ1-2; D is uncertain. Germline loops: CDR1 SNHLY, CDR2 FYNNEI. The CDR3 is 13 residues long. The V gene lost 4 bases and the J gene lost 0 bases, with 6 bases spanning the gap.

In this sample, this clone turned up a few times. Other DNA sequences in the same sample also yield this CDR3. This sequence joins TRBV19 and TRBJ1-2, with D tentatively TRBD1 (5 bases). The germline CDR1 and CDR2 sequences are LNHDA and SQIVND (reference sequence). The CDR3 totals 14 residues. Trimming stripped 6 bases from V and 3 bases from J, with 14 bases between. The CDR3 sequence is CASSLRQPYYGYTF. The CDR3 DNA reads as TGTGCCAGTAGCCTCAGACAGCCTTACTATGGCTACACCTTC.

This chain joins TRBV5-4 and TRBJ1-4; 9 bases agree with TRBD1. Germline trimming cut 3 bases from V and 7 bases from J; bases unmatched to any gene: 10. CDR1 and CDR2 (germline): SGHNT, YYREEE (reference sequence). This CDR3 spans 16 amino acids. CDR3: CASSSMQQGAGEKLFF. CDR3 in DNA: TGTGCCAGCAGCTCGATGCAACAGGGGGCAGGTGAAAAACTGTTTTTT. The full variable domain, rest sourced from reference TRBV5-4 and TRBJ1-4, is ETGVTQSPTHLIKTRGQQVTLRCSSQSGHNTVSWYQQALGQGPQFIFQYYREEENGRGNFPPRFSGLQFPNYSSELNVNALELDDSALYLCASSSMQQGAGEKLFFGSGTQLSVL.

CDR3 sequence: CARSLEGVTYNQPQHF. CDR3 in DNA: TGTGCCAGAAGCCTTGAGGGGGTTACCTACAATCAGCCCCAGCATTTT. V and J are TRBV5-3 and TRBJ1-5, with D possibly being TRBD1 (6 bases). TRBV5-3 qualifies as an ORF whose function is uncertain. The CDR3 length is 16 residues. V was shortened by 4 bases and J by 3 bases, with 17 bases between the two germline ends.

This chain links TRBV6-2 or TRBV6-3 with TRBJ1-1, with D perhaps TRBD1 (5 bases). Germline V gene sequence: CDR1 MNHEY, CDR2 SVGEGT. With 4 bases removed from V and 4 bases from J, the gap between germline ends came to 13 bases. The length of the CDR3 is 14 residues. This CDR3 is CASSFAQASTEAFF. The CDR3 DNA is TGTGCCAGCAGTTTCGCACAGGCTAGCACTGAAGCTTTCTTT.

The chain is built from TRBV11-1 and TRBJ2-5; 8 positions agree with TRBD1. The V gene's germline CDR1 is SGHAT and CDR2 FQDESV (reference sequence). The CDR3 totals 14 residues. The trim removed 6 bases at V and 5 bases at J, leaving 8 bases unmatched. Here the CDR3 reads CASSLSRGPETQYF. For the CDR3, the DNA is TGTGCCAGCAGTCTGTCCAGGGGGCCGGAGACCCAGTACTTC.

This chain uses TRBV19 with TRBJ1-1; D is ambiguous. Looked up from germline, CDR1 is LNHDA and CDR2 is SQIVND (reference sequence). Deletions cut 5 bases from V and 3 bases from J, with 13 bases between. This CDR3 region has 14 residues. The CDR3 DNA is TGTGCCAGTAGTTCCACTGCCGCTCACACTGAAGCTTTCTTT. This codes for CASSSTAAHTEAFF.

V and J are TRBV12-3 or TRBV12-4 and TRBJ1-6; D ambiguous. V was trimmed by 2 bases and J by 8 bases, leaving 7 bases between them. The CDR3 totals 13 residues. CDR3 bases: TGTGCCAGCAGTTTACTCGCGGATTCACCCCTCCACTTT. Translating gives CASSLLADSPLHF.

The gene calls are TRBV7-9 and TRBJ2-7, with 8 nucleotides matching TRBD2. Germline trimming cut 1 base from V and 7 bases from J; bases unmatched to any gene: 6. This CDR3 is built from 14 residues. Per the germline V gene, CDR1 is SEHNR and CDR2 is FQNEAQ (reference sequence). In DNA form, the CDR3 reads TGTGCCAGCAGCTTAGGGAGCCGGGAGGGAGAGCAGTACTTC. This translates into CASSLGSREGEQYF. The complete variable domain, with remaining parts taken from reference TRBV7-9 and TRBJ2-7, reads DTGVSQNPRHKITKRGQNVTFRCDPISEHNRLYWYRQTLGQGPEFLTYFQNEAQLEKSRLLSDRFSAERPKGSFSTLEIQRTEQGDSAMYLCASSLGSREGEQYFGPGTRLTVT.

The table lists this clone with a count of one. The CDR3 bases are TGTGCCAGCAGCTTAGCGGGAGGGGGGATAAACAATGAGCAGTTCTTC. This codes for CASSLAGGGINNEQFF. The genes are TRBV7-2 and TRBJ2-1; D is perhaps TRBD2 (7 bases). The CDR3 spans 16 residues. The germline CDR1 and CDR2 sequences are SGHTA and FQGNSA. V was cut by 0 bases and J by 5 bases, with 14 bases left in between.

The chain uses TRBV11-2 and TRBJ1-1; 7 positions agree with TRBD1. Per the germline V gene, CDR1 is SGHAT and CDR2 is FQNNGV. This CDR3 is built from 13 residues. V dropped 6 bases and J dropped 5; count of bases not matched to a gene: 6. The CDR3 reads CASSISGGTEAFF. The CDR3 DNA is TGTGCCAGCAGTATTTCAGGGGGAACTGAAGCTTTCTTT.

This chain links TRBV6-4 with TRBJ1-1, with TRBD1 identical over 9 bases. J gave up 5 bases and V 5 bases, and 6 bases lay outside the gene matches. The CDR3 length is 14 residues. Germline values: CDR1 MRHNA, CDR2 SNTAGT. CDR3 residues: CASSPGQGRTEAFF. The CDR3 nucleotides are TGTGCCAGCAGTCCCGGACAGGGGAGAACTGAAGCTTTCTTT.

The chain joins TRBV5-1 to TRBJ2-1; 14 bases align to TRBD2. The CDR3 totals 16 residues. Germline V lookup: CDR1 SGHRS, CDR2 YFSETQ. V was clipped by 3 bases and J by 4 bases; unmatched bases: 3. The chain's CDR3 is CASSSGTSGSYNEQFF. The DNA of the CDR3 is TGCGCCAGCAGCTCCGGGACTAGCGGGAGTTACAATGAGCAGTTCTTC. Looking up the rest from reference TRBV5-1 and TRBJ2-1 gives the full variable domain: KAGVTQTPRYLIKTRGQQVTLSCSPISGHRSVSWYQQTPGQGLQFLFEYFSETQRNKGNFPGRFSGRQFSNSRSEMNVSTLELGDSALYLCASSSGTSGSYNEQFFGPGTRLTVL.

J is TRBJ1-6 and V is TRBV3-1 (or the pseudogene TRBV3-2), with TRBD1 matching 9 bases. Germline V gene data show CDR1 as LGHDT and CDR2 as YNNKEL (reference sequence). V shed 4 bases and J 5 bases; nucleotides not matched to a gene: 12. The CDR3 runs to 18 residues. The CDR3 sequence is CASSRVGGQGVNNSPLHF. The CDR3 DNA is TGTGCCAGCAGCCGGGTGGGGGGACAGGGAGTAAATAATTCACCCCTCCACTTT.

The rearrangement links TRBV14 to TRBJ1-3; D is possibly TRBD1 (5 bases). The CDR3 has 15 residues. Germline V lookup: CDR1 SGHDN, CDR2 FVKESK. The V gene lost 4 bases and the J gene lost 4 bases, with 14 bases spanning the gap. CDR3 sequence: CASSRRQGTGNTIYF. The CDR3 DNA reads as TGTGCCAGCAGCCGGCGTCAGGGTACGGGAAACACCATATATTTT.

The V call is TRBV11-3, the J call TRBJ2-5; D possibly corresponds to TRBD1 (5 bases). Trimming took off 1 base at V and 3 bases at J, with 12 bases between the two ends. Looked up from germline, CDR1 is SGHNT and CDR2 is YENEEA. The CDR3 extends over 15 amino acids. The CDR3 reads CASSLGGRREETQYF. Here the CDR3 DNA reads TGTGCCAGCAGCTTAGGGGGTCGCAGGGAAGAGACCCAGTACTTC.

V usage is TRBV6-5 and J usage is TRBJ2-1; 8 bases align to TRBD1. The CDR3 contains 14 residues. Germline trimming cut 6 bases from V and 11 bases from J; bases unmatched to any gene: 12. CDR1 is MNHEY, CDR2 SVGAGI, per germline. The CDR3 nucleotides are TGTGCCAGCAGGGAGGCCCGGGACAGGCAAAAGCAGTTCTTC. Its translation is CASREARDRQKQFF.